Each of the 20 T cell receptor beta chains below was sequenced from the same sample in a study of blood T cell repertoires in COVID-19. Profiled with immunoSEQ multiplex PCR; TCRdb holds only in-frame clones, not every one. Here the sample spans just over 200,000 clones, 85% to 90% being singletons. Sequencing was performed on peripheral blood. The receptor source for this set is a man aged 80 or over with acute or convalescent COVID-19.

The rearrangement links TRBV27 to TRBJ2-7; maybe TRBD1 (6 bases). Germline lookup yields CDR1 MNHEY and CDR2 SMNVEV (reference sequence). V lost 5 bases and J 4 bases, leaving 18 bases between the germline ends. This CDR3 has 15 amino acids. The CDR3 DNA is TGTGCCAGCAGTCTTATTGGCGGGCAGGGGTACGAGCAGTACTTC. Amino acids: CASSLIGGQGYEQYF.

The rearrangement links TRBV23-1 to TRBJ2-7; D is ambiguous. TRBV23-1 qualifies as an ORF whose function is uncertain. This CDR3 comprises 20 residues. V lost 9 bases and J lost 0, with 33 bases in between. The CDR3 reads CARKPLEQQSARQSSYEQYV. CDR3 nucleotides: TGCGCCAGAAAGCCCCTTGAACAGCAGTCGGCCAGGCAGAGCTCCTACGAGCAGTACGTC.

The chain carries TRBV5-1 and TRBJ2-1; 7 positions agree with TRBD1. The CDR3 extends over 14 amino acids. With 4 bases clipped from V and 9 bases from J, the junction kept 10 bases outside the gene matches. The germline gives CDR1 SGHRS, CDR2 YFSETQ. CDR3 sequence reads: CASSPEEGGAEQFF. The CDR3 DNA reads TGCGCCAGCAGCCCTGAGGAAGGGGGCGCTGAGCAGTTCTTC. The variable domain in full, completed from reference TRBV5-1 and TRBJ2-1, reads KAGVTQTPRYLIKTRGQQVTLSCSPISGHRSVSWYQQTPGQGLQFLFEYFSETQRNKGNFPGRFSGRQFSNSRSEMNVSTLELGDSALYLCASSPEEGGAEQFFGPGTRLTVL.

CDR3 sequence reads: CASSRTGQSYNEQFF. CDR3 coding DNA: TGTGCCAGCAGCCGCACCGGACAGTCCTACAATGAGCAGTTCTTC. V and J are TRBV7-2 and TRBJ2-1, with a possible D match to TRBD1 (6 bases). This CDR3 is 15 amino acids long. Trimming left V 5 bases short and J 1 base short, with 12 bases between. Germline CDR1 reads SGHTA; CDR2 reads FQGNSA.

The CDR3 DNA reads as TGTGCCAGCTCACGAGGTAGCGGGAGCCCCCACAATGAGCAGTTCTTC. It specifies CASSRGSGSPHNEQFF. The V and J genes are TRBV18 and TRBJ2-1, with 9 bases matching TRBD2. The length of the CDR3 is 16 residues. CDR1 and CDR2 (germline): KGHSH, LQKENI. The J segment lost 5 bases and the V segment lost 4 bases, leaving 9 bases of the junction unmatched.

The rearrangement links TRBV27 to TRBJ1-3, with 10 bases aligning to TRBD1. From germline, CDR1 is MNHEY and CDR2 SMNVEV (reference sequence). This CDR3 is built from 17 residues. Germline trimming cut 5 bases from V and 2 bases from J; bases unmatched to any gene: 9. CDR3 protein: CASSVRPGTGAGNTIYF. The DNA for the CDR3 is TGTGCCAGCAGTGTCCGGCCCGGGACAGGGGCTGGAAACACCATATATTTT.

The genes are TRBV27 and TRBJ2-1, with D perhaps matching TRBD1 (6 bases). Trimming took 8 bases from V and 5 from J, leaving 13 bases between them. The CDR3 extends over 13 amino acids. Germline CDR1 is MNHEY and CDR2 is SMNVEV (reference sequence). CDR3 in DNA: TGTGCCAGCGCCAAGGGGGAAAACAATGAGCAGTTCTTC. This sequence encodes CASAKGENNEQFF.

The chain uses TRBV3-1 (or the pseudogene TRBV3-2) and TRBJ2-5, with 15 positions matching TRBD2. This CDR3 is 18 amino acids long. The trim removed 1 base at V and 5 bases at J, leaving 8 bases unmatched. Germline assignment: CDR1 LGHDT and CDR2 YNNKEL (reference sequence). The CDR3 DNA follows: TGTGCCAGCAGCCAAGGGGCGCCGGGACTAGCGGGAGGCGAGACCCAGTACTTC. The encoded protein is CASSQGAPGLAGGETQYF.

In nucleotides, the CDR3 is TGTGCCAGCAGTTTGAGCAGGGATGGGACCCAGTACTTC. Translating it yields CASSLSRDGTQYF. The rearrangement links TRBV27 to TRBJ2-5, with a tentative D call TRBD1 (5 bases). The CDR3 has 13 residues. Looked up from germline, CDR1 is MNHEY and CDR2 is SMNVEV (reference sequence). V was pared by 3 bases and J by 7 bases, with 12 bases between.

The chain joins TRBV3-1 (or the pseudogene TRBV3-2) to TRBJ2-3, with D perhaps matching TRBD2 (6 bases). Trimming removed 4 bases from V and 2 bases from J, with 10 bases in between. CDR3 length equals 14 residues. Germline V gives CDR1 LGHDT, CDR2 YNNKEL (reference sequence). CDR3 protein: CASSPLGLTDTQYF. CDR3 coding DNA: TGTGCCAGCAGCCCCCTGGGACTCACAGATACGCAGTATTTT.

V is TRBV6-2 or TRBV6-3 and J is TRBJ2-1; 8 positions match TRBD1. J lost 7 bases, V lost 5 bases, and 10 bases had no gene match. CDR3 length: 15 residues. CDR1 is MNHEY, CDR2 SVGEGT, per germline. CDR3 nucleotide sequence: TGTGCCAGCAGTGCCGGGACAGGCCGAGCGAATGAGCAGTTCTTC. Its translation: CASSAGTGRANEQFF.

The chain combines TRBV28 with TRBJ2-5, with TRBD1 matching over 9 bases. The ends lost 5 bases at V and 5 bases at J; junction bases unmatched: 12. The CDR3 covers 16 residues. Germline CDR1 and CDR2: MDHEN and SYDVKM. The CDR3 coding sequence is TGTGCCAGCAGTATCTCACAGGGGGCGGTTTATGAGACCCAGTACTTC. This gives the protein CASSISQGAVYETQYF.

This clone is a singleton in its sample. One junction end does not reproduce the germline sequence, and a read error may be involved. V gene TRBV12-3 or TRBV12-4 combines with J gene TRBJ2-1, with D perhaps TRBD2 (5 bases). The CDR3 loop spans 13 amino acids. The DNA of the CDR3 is TGTGCCACCAGTGGGTGGGAGTTAAATGAGCAGTTCTTC. It translates to CATSGWELNEQFF.

This chain connects TRBV2 to TRBJ1-1, with D hard to call. Trimming left V 2 bases short and J 1 base short, with 8 bases between. Looked up from germline, CDR1 is SNHLY and CDR2 is FYNNEI. CDR3 length: 14 amino acids. The CDR3 here is CASSESYRNTEAFF. CDR3 nucleotides: TGTGCCAGCAGTGAATCTTACAGGAACACTGAAGCTTTCTTT.

This clone was seen a few times. The genes are TRBV2 and TRBJ1-1; no firm D call. Per the germline V gene, CDR1 is SNHLY and CDR2 is FYNNEI. This CDR3 has 12 residues. Trimming shortened V by 10 bases and J by 6 bases, and 15 bases separated the two germline ends. The CDR3 here is CATALEGAEAFF. For the CDR3, the DNA is TGTGCCACCGCCCTTGAGGGCGCTGAAGCTTTCTTT.

CDR3 loop: CASSLAPPTSGPPKEQYF. In DNA form, the CDR3 reads TGTGCCAGCAGCTTGGCCCCCCCTACTAGCGGGCCTCCTAAGGAGCAGTACTTC. This chain links TRBV5-4 with TRBJ2-7, with 9 bases that match TRBD2. The CDR3 is made up of 18 amino acids. The ends lost 0 bases at V and 7 bases at J; junction bases unmatched: 17. CDR1 and CDR2 (germline): SGHNT, YYREEE (reference sequence).

This clone was detected once. The V gene is TRBV11-2, the J gene TRBJ2-3; a weak D match, TRBD2 (5 bases). CDR3 size: 16 residues. CDR1 is SGHAT and CDR2 is FQNNGV in the germline V gene. V dropped 5 bases and J dropped 4 bases, with 19 bases sitting between them. CDR3 sequence reads: CASSRGLAGVPDTQYF. CDR3 in DNA: TGTGCCAGCAGCAGAGGTCTGGCGGGCGTCCCAGATACGCAGTATTTT.

The chain combines TRBV5-6 with TRBJ1-6; maybe TRBD1 (5 bases). Germline V gene lookup returns CDR1 SGHDT and CDR2 YYEEEE. CDR3 size: 15 residues. The germline V and J ends were trimmed by 0 bases and 10 bases, with 14 bases remaining between them. DNA for the CDR3: TGTGCCAGCAGCTTGGGGGTGGGGCGCGGATCACCCCTCCACTTT. Its translation is CASSLGVGRGSPLHF.

This sequence joins TRBV10-3 and TRBJ2-1; 7 nucleotides match TRBD1. The junction had 16 bases not matched to a gene; V was cut back by 4 bases and J by 10 bases. Germline V lookup: CDR1 ENHRY, CDR2 SYGVKD. The CDR3 is made up of 16 amino acids. The CDR3 nucleotides are TGTGCCATCAGTGCCTCCGGACAGGCTGTCAGAGGAGAGCAGTTCTTC. Its protein is CAISASGQAVRGEQFF.

The rearrangement uses TRBV19 and TRBJ2-1; 10 bases line up with TRBD2. CDR1 LNHDA and CDR2 SQIVND come from the germline V gene (reference sequence). This CDR3 region has 15 residues. Trimming at V came to 5 bases and at J to 7 bases, leaving 8 bases not matched to a gene. CDR3 residues: CASSPTSGAGNEQFF. CDR3 bases: TGTGCCAGTAGTCCAACTAGCGGGGCGGGAAATGAGCAGTTCTTC.